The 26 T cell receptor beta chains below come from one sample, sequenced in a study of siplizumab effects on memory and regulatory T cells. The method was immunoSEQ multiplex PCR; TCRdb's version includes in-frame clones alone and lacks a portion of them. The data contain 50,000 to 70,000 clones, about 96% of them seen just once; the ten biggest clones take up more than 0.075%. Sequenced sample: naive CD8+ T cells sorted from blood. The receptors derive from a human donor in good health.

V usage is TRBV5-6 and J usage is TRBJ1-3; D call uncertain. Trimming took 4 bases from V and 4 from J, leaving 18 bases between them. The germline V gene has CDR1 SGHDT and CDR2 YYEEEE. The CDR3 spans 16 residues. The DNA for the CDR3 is TGTGCCAGCAGCCCTCGTCAAAGCTCGTGGGGAAACACCATATATTTT. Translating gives CASSPRQSSWGNTIYF. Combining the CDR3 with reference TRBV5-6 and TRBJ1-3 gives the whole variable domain DAGVTQSPTHLIKTRGQQVTLRCSPKSGHDTVSWYQQALGQGPQFIFQYYEEEERQRGNFPDRFSGHQFPNYSSELNVNALLLGDSALYLCASSPRQSSWGNTIYFGEGSWLTVV.

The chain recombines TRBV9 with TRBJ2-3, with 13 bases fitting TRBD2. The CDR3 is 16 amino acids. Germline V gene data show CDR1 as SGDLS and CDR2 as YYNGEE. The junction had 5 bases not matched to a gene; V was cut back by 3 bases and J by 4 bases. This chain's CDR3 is CASSGGTSGVSDTQYF. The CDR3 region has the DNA TGTGCCAGCAGCGGCGGGACTAGCGGGGTGTCAGATACGCAGTATTTT.

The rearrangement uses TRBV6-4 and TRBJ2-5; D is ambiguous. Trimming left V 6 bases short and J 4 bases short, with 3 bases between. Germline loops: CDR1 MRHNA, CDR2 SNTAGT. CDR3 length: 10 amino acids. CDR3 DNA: TGTGCCAGCAGAGGAGAGACCCAGTACTTC. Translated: CASRGETQYF.

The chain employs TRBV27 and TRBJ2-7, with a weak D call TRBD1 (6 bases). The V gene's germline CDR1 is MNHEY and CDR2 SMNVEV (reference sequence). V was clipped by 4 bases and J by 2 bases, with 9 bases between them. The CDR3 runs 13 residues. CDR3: CASSSGAPYEQYF. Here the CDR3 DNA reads TGTGCCAGCAGTTCAGGGGCCCCCTACGAGCAGTACTTC.

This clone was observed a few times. In DNA, the CDR3 is TGTGCCAGCAGGCTTATGAACACTGAAGCTTTCTTT. Amino acid sequence: CASRLMNTEAFF. This chain connects TRBV28 to TRBJ1-1, with unresolved D. Trimming pared 6 bases from V and 0 bases from J, leaving 5 bases between. Germline V gene lookup returns CDR1 MDHEN and CDR2 SYDVKM. There are 12 residues in the CDR3. The full variable domain, with the rest looked up from reference TRBV28 and TRBJ1-1, is DVKVTQSSRYLVKRTGEKVFLECVQDMDHENMFWYRQDPGLGLRLIYFSYDVKMKEKGDIPEGYSVSREKKERFSLILESASTNQTSMYLCASRLMNTEAFFGQGTRLTVV.

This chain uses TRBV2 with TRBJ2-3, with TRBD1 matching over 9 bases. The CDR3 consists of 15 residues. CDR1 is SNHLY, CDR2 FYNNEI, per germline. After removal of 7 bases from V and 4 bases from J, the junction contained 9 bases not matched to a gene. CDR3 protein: CASIPGQGPADTQYF. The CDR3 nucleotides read TGTGCCAGCATACCGGGACAGGGCCCCGCAGATACGCAGTATTTT.

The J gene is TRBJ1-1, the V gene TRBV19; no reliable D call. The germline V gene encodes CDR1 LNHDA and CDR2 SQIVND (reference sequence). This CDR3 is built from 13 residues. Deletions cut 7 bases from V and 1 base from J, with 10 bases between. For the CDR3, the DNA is TGTGCCAGTACCTACGGGCCGAACACTGAAGCTTTCTTT. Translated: CASTYGPNTEAFF.

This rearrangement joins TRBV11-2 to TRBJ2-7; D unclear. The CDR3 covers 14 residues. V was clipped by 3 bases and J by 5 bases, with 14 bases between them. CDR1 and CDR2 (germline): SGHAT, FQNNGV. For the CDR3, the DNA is TGTGCCAGCAGCTTGGACGGAGTTCTAGACGAGCAGTACTTC. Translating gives CASSLDGVLDEQYF. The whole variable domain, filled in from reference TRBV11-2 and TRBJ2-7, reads EAGVAQSPRYKIIEKRQSVAFWCNPISGHATLYWYQQILGQGPKLLIQFQNNGVVDDSQLPKDRFSAERLKGVDSTLKIQPAKLEDSAVYLCASSLDGVLDEQYFGPGTRLTVT.

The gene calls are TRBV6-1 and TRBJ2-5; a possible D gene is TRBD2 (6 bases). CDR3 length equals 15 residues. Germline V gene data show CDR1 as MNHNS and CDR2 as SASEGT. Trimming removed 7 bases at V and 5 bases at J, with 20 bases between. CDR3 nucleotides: TGTGCCAGCATTCAAAGAGGTCCAGGGAGGGAGACCCAGTACTTC. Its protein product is CASIQRGPGRETQYF.

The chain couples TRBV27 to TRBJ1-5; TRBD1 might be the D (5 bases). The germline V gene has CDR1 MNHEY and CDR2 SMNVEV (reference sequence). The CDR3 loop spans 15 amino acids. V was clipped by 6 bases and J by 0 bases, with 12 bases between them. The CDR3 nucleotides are TGTGCCAGCAGACCCGGGGCGTATAGCAATCAGCCCCAGCATTTT. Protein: CASRPGAYSNQPQHF.

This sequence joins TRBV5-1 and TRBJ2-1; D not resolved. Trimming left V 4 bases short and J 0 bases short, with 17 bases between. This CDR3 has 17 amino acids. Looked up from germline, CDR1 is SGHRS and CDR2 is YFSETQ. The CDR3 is CASSPPAHGFSYNEQFF. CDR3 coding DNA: TGCGCCAGCAGCCCTCCCGCACACGGATTCTCCTACAATGAGCAGTTCTTC.

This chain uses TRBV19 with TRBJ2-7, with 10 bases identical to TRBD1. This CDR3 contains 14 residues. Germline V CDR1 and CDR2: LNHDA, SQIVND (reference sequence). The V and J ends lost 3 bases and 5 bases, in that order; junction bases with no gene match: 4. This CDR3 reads CASSIGTGVHEQYF. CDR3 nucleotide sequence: TGTGCCAGTAGTATCGGGACAGGGGTCCACGAGCAGTACTTC. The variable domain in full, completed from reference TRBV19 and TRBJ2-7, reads DGGITQSPKYLFRKEGQNVTLSCEQNLNHDAMYWYRQDPGQGLRLIYYSQIVNDFQKGDIAEGYSVSREKKESFPLTVTSAQKNPTAFYLCASSIGTGVHEQYFGPGTRLTVT.

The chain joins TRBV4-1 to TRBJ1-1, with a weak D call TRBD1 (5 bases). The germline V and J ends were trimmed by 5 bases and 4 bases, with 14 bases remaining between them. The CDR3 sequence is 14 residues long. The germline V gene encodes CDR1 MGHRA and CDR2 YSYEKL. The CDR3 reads CASSNRGSSTEAFF. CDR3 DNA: TGCGCCAGCAGCAATCGGGGGTCCAGCACTGAAGCTTTCTTT.

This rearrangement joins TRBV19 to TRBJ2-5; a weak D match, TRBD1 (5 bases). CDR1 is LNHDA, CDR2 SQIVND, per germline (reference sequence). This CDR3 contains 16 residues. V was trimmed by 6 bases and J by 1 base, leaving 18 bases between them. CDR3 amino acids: CASSTYPGHPQETQYF. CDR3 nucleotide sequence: TGTGCCAGTAGCACCTACCCTGGACACCCCCAAGAGACCCAGTACTTC. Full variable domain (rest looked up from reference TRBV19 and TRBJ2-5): DGGITQSPKYLFRKEGQNVTLSCEQNLNHDAMYWYRQDPGQGLRLIYYSQIVNDFQKGDIAEGYSVSREKKESFPLTVTSAQKNPTAFYLCASSTYPGHPQETQYFGPGTRLLVL.

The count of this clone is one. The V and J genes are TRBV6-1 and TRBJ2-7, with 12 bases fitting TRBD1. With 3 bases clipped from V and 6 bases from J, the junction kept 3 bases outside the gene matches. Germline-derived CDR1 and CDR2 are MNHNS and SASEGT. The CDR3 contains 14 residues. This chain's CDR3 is CASSEVGQGAEQYF. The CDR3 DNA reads TGTGCCAGCAGTGAGGTGGGACAGGGGGCCGAGCAGTACTTC.

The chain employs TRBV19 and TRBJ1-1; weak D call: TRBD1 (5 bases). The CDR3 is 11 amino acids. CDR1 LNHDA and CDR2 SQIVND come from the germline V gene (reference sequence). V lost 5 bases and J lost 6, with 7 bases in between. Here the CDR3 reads CASSGGAEAFF. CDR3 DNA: TGTGCCAGTAGTGGGGGGGCTGAAGCTTTCTTT.

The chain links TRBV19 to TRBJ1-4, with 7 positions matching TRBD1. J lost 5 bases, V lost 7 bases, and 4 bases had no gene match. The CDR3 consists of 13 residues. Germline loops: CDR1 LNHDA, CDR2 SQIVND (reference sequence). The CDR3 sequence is CASTTGLNEKLFF. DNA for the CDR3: TGTGCCAGTACGACAGGGCTAAATGAAAAACTGTTTTTT.

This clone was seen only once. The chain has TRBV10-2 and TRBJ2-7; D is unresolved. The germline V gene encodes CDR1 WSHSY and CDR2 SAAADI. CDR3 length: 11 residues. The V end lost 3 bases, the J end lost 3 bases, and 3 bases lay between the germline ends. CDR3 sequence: CASSDGYEQYF. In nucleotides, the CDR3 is TGCGCCAGCAGTGATGGCTACGAGCAGTACTTC.

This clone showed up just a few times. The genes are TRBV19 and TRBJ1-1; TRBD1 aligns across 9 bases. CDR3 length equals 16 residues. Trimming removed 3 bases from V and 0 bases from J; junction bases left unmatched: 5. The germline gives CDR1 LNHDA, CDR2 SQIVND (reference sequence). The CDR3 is CASSINRGRVNTEAFF. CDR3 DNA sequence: TGTGCCAGTAGTATCAACAGGGGGCGTGTGAACACTGAAGCTTTCTTT. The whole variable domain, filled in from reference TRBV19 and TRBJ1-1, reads DGGITQSPKYLFRKEGQNVTLSCEQNLNHDAMYWYRQDPGQGLRLIYYSQIVNDFQKGDIAEGYSVSREKKESFPLTVTSAQKNPTAFYLCASSINRGRVNTEAFFGQGTRLTVV.

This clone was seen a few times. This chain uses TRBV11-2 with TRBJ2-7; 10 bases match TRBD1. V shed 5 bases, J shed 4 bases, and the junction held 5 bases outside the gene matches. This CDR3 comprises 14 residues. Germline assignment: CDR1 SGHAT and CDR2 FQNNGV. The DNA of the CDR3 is TGTGCCAGCAGCGACGGGACAGGGGCTTACGAGCAGTACTTC. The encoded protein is CASSDGTGAYEQYF.

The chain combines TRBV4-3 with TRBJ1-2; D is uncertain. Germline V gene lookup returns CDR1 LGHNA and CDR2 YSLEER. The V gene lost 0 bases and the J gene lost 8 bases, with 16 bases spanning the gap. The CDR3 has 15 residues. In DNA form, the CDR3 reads TGCGCCAGCAGCCAAGATCGGACGCAGCCTCCCGGCTACACCTTC. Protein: CASSQDRTQPPGYTF.

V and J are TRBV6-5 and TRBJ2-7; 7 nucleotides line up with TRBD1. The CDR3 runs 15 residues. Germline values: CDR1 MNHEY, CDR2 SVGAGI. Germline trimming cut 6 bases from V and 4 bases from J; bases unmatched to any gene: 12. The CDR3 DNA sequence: TGTGCCAGCAGACCCCAGACAGGGAATGGGTACGAGCAGTACTTC. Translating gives CASRPQTGNGYEQYF.

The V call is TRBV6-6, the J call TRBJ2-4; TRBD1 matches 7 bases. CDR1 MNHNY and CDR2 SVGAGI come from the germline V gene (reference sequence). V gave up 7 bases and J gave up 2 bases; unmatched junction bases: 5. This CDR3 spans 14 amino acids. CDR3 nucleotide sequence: TGTGCCAGCACCGAAGGGGGCTCCAAAAACATTCAGTACTTC. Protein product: CASTEGGSKNIQYF.

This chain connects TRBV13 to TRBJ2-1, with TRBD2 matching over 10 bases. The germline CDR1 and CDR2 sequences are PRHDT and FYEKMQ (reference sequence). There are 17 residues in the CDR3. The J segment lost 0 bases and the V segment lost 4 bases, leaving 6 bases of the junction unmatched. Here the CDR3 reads CASSSSGGASSYNEQFF. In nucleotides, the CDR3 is TGTGCCAGCAGCTCTAGCGGGGGCGCGAGCTCCTACAATGAGCAGTTCTTC.

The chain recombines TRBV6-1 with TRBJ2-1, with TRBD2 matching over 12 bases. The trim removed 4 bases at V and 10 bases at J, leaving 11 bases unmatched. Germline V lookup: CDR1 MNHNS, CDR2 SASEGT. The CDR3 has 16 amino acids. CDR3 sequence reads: CASSALAGGPIEEQFF. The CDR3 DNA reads TGTGCCAGCAGTGCCCTAGCGGGGGGGCCGATAGAAGAGCAGTTCTTC.

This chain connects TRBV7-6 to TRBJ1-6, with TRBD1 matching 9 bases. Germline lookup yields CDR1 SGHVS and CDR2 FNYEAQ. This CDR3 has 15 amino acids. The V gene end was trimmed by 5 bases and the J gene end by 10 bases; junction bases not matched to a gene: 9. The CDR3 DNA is TGTGCCAGCAGCCTGGGACAGGGAAGAGACTCACCCCTCCACTTT. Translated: CASSLGQGRDSPLHF.